These T cell receptor beta chains were read from a single sample in a study of Ad26.COV2.S vaccination and SARS-CoV-2 variants. The data were produced by immunoSEQ multiplex PCR, yet TCRdb's version contains in-frame clones alone and is incomplete. This sample has hundreds of thousands of clones, with around 89% found just once. Specimen: peripheral blood, collected in a trial of Ad26.COV2.S vaccine versus placebo. The receptors were sampled from a person between 18 and 59 years old who received the Ad26.COV2.S COVID-19 vaccine or a placebo. Each CDR3 is given with its conserved first and last residue. The D gene is left open where the match is weak. Clone size is given for some rows only: seen once, a few or many times, or a class if the clone is expanded.

J: TRBJ1-1
size: NA
D: NA
V: TRBV7-2
DNA: TGTGCCAGCAGCTTAGGGGGAGTGGCTGAAGCTTTCTTT
CDR3: CASSLGGVAEAFF

J: TRBJ2-2
size: NA
D: NA
V: TRBV27
DNA: TGTGCCAGCAGGGGACGAACCGGGGAGCTGTTTTTT
CDR3: CASRGRTGELFF

J: TRBJ1-4
size: NA
D: TRBD1
V: TRBV7-2
DNA: TGTGCCAGCAGCTTAGGACAGGGGGCGGGAACTAATGAAAAACTGTTTTTT
CDR3: CASSLGQGAGTNEKLFF

J: TRBJ2-7
size: NA
D: NA
V: TRBV5-1
DNA: TGCGCCAGCAGCTTGGTCGGCGGGTTAAGCTACGAGCAGTACTTC
CDR3: CASSLVGGLSYEQYF

J: TRBJ2-1
size: once
D: NA
V: TRBV24-1
DNA: TGTGCCACCAGTGGGGGTCGGGGACAGTTCTTC
CDR3: CATSGGRGQFF

J: TRBJ1-5
size: NA
D: TRBD1
V: TRBV6-5
DNA: TGTGCCAGCAGTTACTCGAGACAGGGCTGGTCCCAGCATTTT
CDR3: CASSYSRQGWSQHF

J: TRBJ2-5
size: NA
D: NA
V: TRBV5-6
DNA: TGTGCCAGCAGCGTGACAGCCATTAAGGGGGAGACCCAGTACTTC
CDR3: CASSVTAIKGETQYF

J: TRBJ1-6
size: NA
D: NA
V: TRBV27
DNA: TGTGCCAGCAGACCAGGCGGGACTAATTCACCCCTCCACTTT
CDR3: CASRPGGTNSPLHF

J: TRBJ1-1
size: NA
D: NA
V: TRBV12-3/TRBV12-4
DNA: TGTGCCAGCAGTTTTACTGTGGCAGGCGCTTTCTTT
CDR3: CASSFTVAGAFF

J: TRBJ2-5
size: once
D: NA
V: TRBV5-1
DNA: TGCGCCAGCAGCTCGGGGGAGACCCAGTACTTC
CDR3: CASSSGETQYF

J: TRBJ2-7
size: once
D: NA
V: TRBV6-2/TRBV6-3
DNA: TGTGCCAGCAGTTACCCGGGCCACTACGAGCAGTACTTC
CDR3: CASSYPGHYEQYF

J: TRBJ1-2
size: NA
D: NA
V: TRBV27
DNA: TGTGCCAGCAGTTCTCCAGGGGTCTATGGCTACACCTTC
CDR3: CASSSPGVYGYTF

J: TRBJ1-1
size: NA
D: NA
V: TRBV4-1
DNA: TGCGCCAGCAGCCTTACAGGCCTTGAAGCTTTCTTT
CDR3: CASSLTGLEAFF

J: TRBJ1-5
size: few
D: TRBD1
V: TRBV5-6
DNA: TGTGCCAGCAGCTTAAGTGGACAGGGGATGGGGCCCCAGCATTTT
CDR3: CASSLSGQGMGPQHF

J: TRBJ1-2
size: many
D: TRBD1
V: TRBV6-5
DNA: TGTGCCAGCAGTTACTCGAGGGGCGCCAGGGGGTATGGCTACACCTTC
CDR3: CASSYSRGARGYGYTF

J: TRBJ2-1
size: NA
D: NA
V: TRBV27
DNA: TGTGCCAGCAGTCCAGGGGCCGGCTACAATGAGCAGTTCTTC
CDR3: CASSPGAGYNEQFF

J: TRBJ2-2
size: NA
D: TRBD1
V: TRBV18
DNA: TGTGCCAGCTCACCACGGACAGGGTATATCACCGGGGAGCTGTTTTTT
CDR3: CASSPRTGYITGELFF

J: TRBJ1-1
size: few
D: NA
V: TRBV29-1
DNA: TGCAGCGTTGAACTCCAGGGCGCACCTTTCTTT
CDR3: CSVELQGAPFF

J: TRBJ2-7
size: NA
D: NA
V: TRBV28
DNA: TGTGCCAGCAGACAGGGCACCTACGAGCAGTACTTC
CDR3: CASRQGTYEQYF

J: TRBJ2-1
size: NA
D: NA
V: TRBV30
DNA: TGTGCCTGGAGTGAACAGGCATACAATGAGCAGTTCTTC
CDR3: CAWSEQAYNEQFF

J: TRBJ1-1
size: NA
D: NA
V: TRBV9
DNA: TGTGCCAGCAGCCCCTTCGGAGGCAGAGGGACTGAAGCTTTCTTT
CDR3: CASSPFGGRGTEAFF

J: TRBJ2-2
size: NA
D: TRBD1
V: TRBV10-3
DNA: TGTGCCGTCAACCGGGACAGGGGGTCCGGGGAGCTGTTTTTT
CDR3: CAVNRDRGSGELFF

J: TRBJ2-7
size: once
D: NA
V: TRBV18
DNA: TGTGCCAGCTCACCACAACCGGGCGAGCAGTACTTC
CDR3: CASSPQPGEQYF

J: TRBJ2-7
size: NA
D: TRBD1
V: TRBV5-1
DNA: TGCGCCAGCAGCTTACAGGGGGCGGATGGCGAGCAGTACTTC
CDR3: CASSLQGADGEQYF

J: TRBJ1-3
size: few
D: NA
V: TRBV20-1
DNA: TGCAGTGCTAGTGGGTCCTCTGGAAACACCATATATTTT
CDR3: CSASGSSGNTIYF

J: TRBJ1-4
size: NA
D: NA
V: TRBV12-3/TRBV12-4
DNA: TGTGCCAGCAGTTTACGGGAGGGGGAAAAACTGTTTTTT
CDR3: CASSLREGEKLFF

J: TRBJ2-7
size: NA
D: NA
V: TRBV30
DNA: TGTGCCTGGAGTCCCCGTCGTTTCTACGAGCAGTACTTC
CDR3: CAWSPRRFYEQYF

J: TRBJ2-2
size: NA
D: NA
V: TRBV6-5
DNA: TGTGCCAGCAGTTATCGGGGAGACTCGAACACCGGGGAGCTGTTTTTT
CDR3: CASSYRGDSNTGELFF

J: TRBJ2-7
size: NA
D: NA
V: TRBV6-5
DNA: TGTGCCAGCAGTCCGCCGGGACCGCTCTTGGAGCAGTACTTC
CDR3: CASSPPGPLLEQYF

J: TRBJ1-1
size: NA
D: TRBD1
V: TRBV5-1
DNA: TGCGCCAGCAGCTCGACAGGGGATGAAGACACTGAAGCTTTCTTT
CDR3: CASSSTGDEDTEAFF

J: TRBJ2-1
size: NA
D: TRBD2
V: TRBV5-1
DNA: TGCGCCAGCAGCTTAACTAGCGGTTACAATGAGCAGTTCTTC
CDR3: CASSLTSGYNEQFF

J: TRBJ2-2
size: NA
D: NA
V: TRBV6-5
DNA: TGTGCCAGCAGTTACTCGGGGGACACGAACACCGGGGAGCTGTTTTTT
CDR3: CASSYSGDTNTGELFF

J: TRBJ2-7
size: NA
D: NA
V: TRBV5-5
DNA: TGTGCCAGCAGCTTGGGGCGGGAAAACTACGAGCAGTACTTC
CDR3: CASSLGRENYEQYF

J: TRBJ2-5
size: NA
D: TRBD1
V: TRBV19
DNA: TGTGCCAGTAGTCAAACGCCGGGACAGGGGACGTCCGCTAAATTAGAGACCCAGTACTTC
CDR3: CASSQTPGQGTSAKLETQYF

J: TRBJ1-6
size: once
D: TRBD1
V: TRBV7-9
DNA: TGTGCCAGCAGCTGGGGCGGACAGGACACTTCACCCCTCCACTTT
CDR3: CASSWGGQDTSPLHF

J: TRBJ2-3
size: NA
D: TRBD2
V: TRBV10-3
DNA: TGTGCCACCGAAGCGGGACTCGGCACAGATACGCAGTATTTT
CDR3: CATEAGLGTDTQYF

J: TRBJ1-6
size: NA
D: NA
V: TRBV6-2/TRBV6-3
DNA: TGTGCCAGCAGTTACGGATCCCAGGGGTCCCTCCACTTT
CDR3: CASSYGSQGSLHF

J: TRBJ2-5
size: NA
D: NA
V: TRBV19
DNA: TGTGCCAGTAGTATAACCGGGAGCTTTCGAGAGACCCAGTACTTC
CDR3: CASSITGSFRETQYF

J: TRBJ2-7
size: NA
D: TRBD1
V: TRBV12-3/TRBV12-4
DNA: TGTGCCAGCAGTTCACAGGGGGCTGGGGAGCAGTACTTC
CDR3: CASSSQGAGEQYF

J: TRBJ2-7
size: NA
D: TRBD2
V: TRBV14
DNA: TGTGCCAGCAGCCAAGCCGCGGGAGACGGGTCCTACGAGCAGTACTTC
CDR3: CASSQAAGDGSYEQYF

J: TRBJ2-7
size: NA
D: TRBD1
V: TRBV29-1
DNA: TGCAGCGGGACAGGCTTAAGCTACGAGCAGTACTTC
CDR3: CSGTGLSYEQYF